A selection of T cell receptor beta chains follows, all from one sample in a study of T cell repertoires in cytomegalovirus infection. TCRdb called the reads again in MiXCR, with one record for every CDR3 protein. Of 100,000 to 150,000 distinct CDR3 sequences in the sample, almost 9% are singletons; the top ten hold over 9%. Sequenced input: PBMCs. Receptors were obtained from a human donor in good health (CMV status not recorded). Some clones in this sample may be carry-over from other donors' samples. The CDR3 runs from the conserved cysteine through the conserved F or W. A D gene is named only where the DNA matches it firmly. A clone size is listed for some rows: how often the clone was seen (once, few, many), or a class if it is expanded.

>TRBD1|TRBV11-3|15|TRBJ2-3|many
CASSQTGERTDTQYF
TGTGCCAGCAGCCAGACAGGGGAGAGGACAGATACGCAGTATTTT
>.|TRBV20-1|16|TRBJ1-5|few
CSAREGEQAKNQPQHF
TGCAGTGCTAGAGAAGGAGAACAGGCCAAAAATCAGCCCCAGCATTTT
>.|TRBV6-5|11|TRBJ2-3|many
CASSSRDTQYF
TGTGCCAGCAGCTCTAGGGATACGCAGTATTTT
>.|TRBV5-4|13|TRBJ2-7|.
CASSLVQSGEQYF
TGTGCCAGCAGCTTGGTCCAGTCGGGCGAGCAGTACTTC
>.|TRBV7-2|15|TRBJ2-3|few
CASRQWRGSTDTQYF
TGTGCCAGCAGACAATGGAGGGGTAGCACAGATACGCAGTATTTT
>.|TRBV7-2|11|TRBJ1-2|many
CASSLESGYTF
TGTGCCAGCAGCTTAGAGTCTGGCTACACCTTC
>TRBD1|TRBV4-2|17|TRBJ1-1|many
CASSQDRQGIGATEAFF
TGTGCCAGCAGCCAAGATCGACAGGGTATAGGGGCCACTGAAGCTTTCTTT
>TRBD2|TRBV7-9|18|TRBJ2-1|many
CASSLALAGYTSYNEQFF
TGTGCCAGCAGCTTGGCTCTAGCGGGATATACATCCTACAATGAGCAGTTCTTC
>.|TRBV29-1|14|TRBJ1-2|.
CSVDHWPVRKGYTF
TGCAGCGTTGACCACTGGCCCGTAAGGAAAGGCTACACCTTC
>.|TRBV7-2|16|TRBJ1-1|many
CASSLRVKGRNTEAFF
TGTGCCAGCAGCTTACGGGTGAAGGGTAGGAACACTGAAGCTTTCTTT
>TRBD2|TRBV7-2|16|TRBJ2-5|many
CASSLALAGKQETQYF
TGTGCCAGCAGCTTAGCCTTAGCGGGCAAGCAAGAGACCCAGTACTTC
>.|TRBV3-1|13|TRBJ1-1|.
CASIQPGDTEAFF
TGTGCCAGCATTCAGCCCGGGGACACTGAAGCTTTCTTT
>TRBD2|TRBV19|14|TRBJ2-1|many
CASSLTGGPNEQFF
TGTGCCAGTAGTCTGACGGGGGGGCCCAATGAGCAGTTCTTC
>.|TRBV2|14|TRBJ2-2|many
CASSVRPNTGELFF
TGTGCCAGCAGTGTAAGACCAAACACCGGGGAGCTGTTTTTT
>.|TRBV5-5|14|TRBJ1-1|few
CASSSMGTNTEAFF
TGTGCCAGCAGCTCAATGGGGACGAACACTGAAGCTTTCTTT
>.|TRBV20-1|15|TRBJ2-7|.
CSGVPRDTFSYEQYF
TGCAGTGGAGTCCCCCGGGACACCTTCTCCTACGAGCAGTACTTC
>.|TRBV30|12|TRBJ1-1|.
CAWSGGGFEAFF
TGTGCCTGGAGTGGAGGTGGATTTGAAGCTTTCTTT
>.|TRBV5-6|13|TRBJ2-7|.
CASTRWVSYEQYF
TGTGCCAGCACCCGGTGGGTTTCCTACGAGCAGTACTTC
>.|TRBV12-3/TRBV12-4|15|TRBJ2-1|.
CASSLMGASYNEQFF
TGTGCCAGCAGTTTAATGGGGGCCTCCTACAATGAGCAGTTCTTC
>.|TRBV6-2/TRBV6-3|15|TRBJ1-5|many
CASSYGGPQNQPQHF
TGTGCCAGCAGTTACGGGGGACCCCAGAATCAGCCCCAGCATTTT
>TRBD1|TRBV15|16|TRBJ2-3|many
CATSRADRQYTDTQYF
TGTGCCACCAGCAGAGCGGACAGGCAGTACACAGATACGCAGTATTTT
>.|TRBV9|13|TRBJ1-4|few
CASSVGPDEKLFF
TGTGCCAGCAGCGTCGGGCCAGATGAAAAACTGTTTTTT
>TRBD2|TRBV7-2|13|TRBJ2-1|many
CASRRTSGNEQFF
TGTGCCAGCAGGCGCACTAGCGGTAATGAGCAGTTCTTC
>.|TRBV12-3/TRBV12-4|13|TRBJ1-1|many
CASRTGMNTEAFF
TGTGCCAGCAGGACAGGCATGAACACTGAAGCTTTCTTT
>.|TRBV7-2|13|TRBJ2-7|many
CASSPRGPYEQYF
TGTGCCAGCAGCCCCCGAGGGCCCTACGAGCAGTACTTC
>.|TRBV18|11|TRBJ1-1|many
CASGQLTEAFF
TGTGCCAGTGGACAGCTCACTGAAGCTTTCTTT
>TRBD2|TRBV28|15|TRBJ2-5|many
CASSLQAGEAETQYF
TGTGCCAGCAGTTTACAGGCGGGGGAGGCGGAGACCCAGTACTTC
>TRBD1|TRBV28|16|TRBJ2-2|many
CASKTGGSPNTGELFF
TGTGCCAGCAAGACAGGGGGCAGCCCGAACACCGGGGAGCTGTTTTTT
>TRBD2|TRBV9|15|TRBJ2-3|few
CASSSSGDHTDTQYF
TGTGCCAGCAGCTCAAGCGGGGACCACACAGATACGCAGTATTTT
>.|TRBV28|16|TRBJ1-5|few
CASSLVDTPSNQPQHF
TGTGCCAGCAGTTTAGTGGACACCCCTAGCAATCAGCCCCAGCATTTT
>.|TRBV5-1|15|TRBJ1-2|few
CASSLTTEPTYGYTF
TGCGCCAGCAGCCTTACGACAGAGCCGACCTATGGCTACACCTTC
>.|TRBV20-1|11|TRBJ1-1|.
CSALRSSEAFF
TGCAGTGCCCTCCGGTCTTCTGAAGCTTTCTTT
>.|TRBV7-2|14|TRBJ1-1|many
CASSLQALNTEAFF
TGTGCCAGCAGCTTACAGGCCTTGAACACTGAAGCTTTCTTT
>.|TRBV12-3/TRBV12-4|18|TRBJ1-5|.
CASSWGGPLEVSDQPQHF
TGTGCCAGCAGTTGGGGAGGGCCCTTGGAGGTCAGCGATCAGCCCCAGCATTTT
>.|TRBV14|14|TRBJ1-1|.
CASSQGRMDTEAFF
TGTGCCAGCAGCCAAGGTCGGATGGACACTGAAGCTTTCTTT
>.|TRBV11-2|12|TRBJ2-7|few
CASSLDAAGQYF
TGTGCCAGCAGCTTAGATGCGGCCGGGCAGTACTTC
>.|TRBV29-1|14|TRBJ1-4|many
CSVERRGGPRKLFF
TGCAGCGTTGAGAGGAGAGGAGGACCGCGGAAACTGTTTTTT
>TRBD1|TRBV24-1|17|TRBJ2-7|many
CATSDLDRTGEKDEQYF
TGTGCCACCAGTGATTTGGATAGGACAGGGGAGAAAGACGAGCAGTACTTC
>.|TRBV29-1|13|TRBJ2-3|many
CSVEESGTDTQYF
TGCAGCGTTGAAGAGTCAGGCACAGATACGCAGTATTTT
>.|TRBV7-6|14|TRBJ1-3|many
CASSHPDAGNTIYF
TGTGCCAGCAGCCATCCCGACGCTGGAAACACCATATATTTT
>TRBD1|TRBV14|16|TRBJ1-1|many
CASSQAGQGENTEAFF
TGTGCCAGCAGCCAAGCGGGACAGGGCGAGAACACTGAAGCTTTCTTT
>TRBD1|TRBV3-1|15|TRBJ1-2|many
CASSQIGTGVDGYTF
TGTGCCAGCAGCCAAATCGGAACAGGGGTTGATGGCTACACCTTC
>.|TRBV20-1|16|TRBJ2-1|many
CSASIHGGYRVNEQFF
TGCAGTGCTAGCATCCATGGGGGGTACCGGGTCAATGAGCAGTTCTTC
>.|TRBV6-2/TRBV6-3|14|TRBJ1-5|many
CASSDVYSNQPQHF
TGTGCCAGCAGCGATGTATATAGCAATCAGCCCCAGCATTTT
>.|TRBV2|14|TRBJ1-2|many
CASGGPGPQDGYTF
TGTGCCAGCGGAGGCCCGGGACCACAGGATGGCTACACCTTC
>.|TRBV12-3/TRBV12-4|15|TRBJ1-1|many
CASSLPGGRMAEAFF
TGTGCCAGCAGTTTGCCCGGGGGCAGGATGGCTGAAGCTTTCTTT
>.|TRBV2|15|TRBJ1-2|.
CASSKLQTGNYGYTF
TGTGCCAGCAGTAAACTCCAGACTGGAAACTATGGCTACACCTTC
>.|TRBV20-1|13|TRBJ1-1|.
CSARDRLNTEAFF
TGCAGTGCTAGAGATCGCTTGAACACTGAAGCTTTCTTT
>TRBD1|TRBV10-3|13|TRBJ1-1|many
CAISGDRFDQAFF
TGTGCCATCAGCGGGGACAGATTCGATCAAGCTTTCTTT
>.|TRBV4-1|15|TRBJ2-3|few
CASSQDNGSTDTQYF
TGCGCCAGCAGCCAAGATAATGGTAGCACAGATACGCAGTATTTT
>.|TRBV12-3/TRBV12-4|13|TRBJ1-2|many
CASSLGESSGYTF
TGTGCCAGCAGTTTGGGGGAGTCGAGTGGCTACACCTTC
>TRBD1|TRBV28|12|TRBJ1-2|many
CASSPTGYGYTF
TGTGCCAGCAGCCCGACAGGGTATGGCTACACCTTC
>.|TRBV2|14|TRBJ2-4|.
CASSAGRTGNIQYF
TGTGCCAGCAGTGCAGGCCGGACGGGAAACATTCAGTACTTC
>.|TRBV28|12|TRBJ1-3|.
CASTLRGNTIYF
TGTGCCAGCACGCTCCGCGGAAACACCATATATTTT